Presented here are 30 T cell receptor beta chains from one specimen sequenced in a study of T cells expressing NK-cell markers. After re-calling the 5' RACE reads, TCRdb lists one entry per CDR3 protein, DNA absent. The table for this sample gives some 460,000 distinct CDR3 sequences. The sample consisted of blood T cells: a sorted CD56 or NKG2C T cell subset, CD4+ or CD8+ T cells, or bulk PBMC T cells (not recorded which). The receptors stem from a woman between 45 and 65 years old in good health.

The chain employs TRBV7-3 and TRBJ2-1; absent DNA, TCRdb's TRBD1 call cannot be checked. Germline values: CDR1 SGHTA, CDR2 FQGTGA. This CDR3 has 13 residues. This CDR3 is CASSQSGAGEQFF.

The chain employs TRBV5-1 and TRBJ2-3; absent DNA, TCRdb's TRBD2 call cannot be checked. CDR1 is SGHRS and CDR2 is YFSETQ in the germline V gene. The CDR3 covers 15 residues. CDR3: CASSHEREGADTQYF. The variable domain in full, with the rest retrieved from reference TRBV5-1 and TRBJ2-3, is KAGVTQTPRYLIKTRGQQVTLSCSPISGHRSVSWYQQTPGQGLQFLFEYFSETQRNKGNFPGRFSGRQFSNSRSEMNVSTLELGDSALYLCASSHEREGADTQYFGPGTRLTVL.

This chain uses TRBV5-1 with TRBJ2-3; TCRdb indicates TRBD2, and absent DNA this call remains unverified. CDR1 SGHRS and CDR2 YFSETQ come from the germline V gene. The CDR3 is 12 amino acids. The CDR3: CASSPEGDTQYF. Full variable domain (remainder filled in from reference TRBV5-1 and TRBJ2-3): KAGVTQTPRYLIKTRGQQVTLSCSPISGHRSVSWYQQTPGQGLQFLFEYFSETQRNKGNFPGRFSGRQFSNSRSEMNVSTLELGDSALYLCASSPEGDTQYFGPGTRLTVL.

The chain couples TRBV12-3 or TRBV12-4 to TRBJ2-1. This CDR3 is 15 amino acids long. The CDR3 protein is CASSFDPRMANEQFF.

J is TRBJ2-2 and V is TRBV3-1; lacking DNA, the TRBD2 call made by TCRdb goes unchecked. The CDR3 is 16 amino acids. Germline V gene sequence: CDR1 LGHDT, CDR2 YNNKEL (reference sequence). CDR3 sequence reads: CASSNTEGDGTGELFF.

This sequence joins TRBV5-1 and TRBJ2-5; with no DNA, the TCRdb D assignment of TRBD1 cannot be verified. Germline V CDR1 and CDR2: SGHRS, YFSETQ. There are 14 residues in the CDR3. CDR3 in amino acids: CASSWGPGQETQYF.

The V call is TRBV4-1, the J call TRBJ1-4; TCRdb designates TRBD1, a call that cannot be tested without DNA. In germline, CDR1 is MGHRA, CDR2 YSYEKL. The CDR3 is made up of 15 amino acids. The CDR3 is CASSQLDRDWRKLFF.

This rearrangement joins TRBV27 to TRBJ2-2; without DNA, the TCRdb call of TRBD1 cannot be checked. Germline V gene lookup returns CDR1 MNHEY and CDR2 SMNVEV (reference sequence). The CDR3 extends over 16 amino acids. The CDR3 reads CASSLMPGQGSGELFF.

CDR3 sequence reads: CASSQEGILRDSPLHF. The chain is built from TRBV3-1 and TRBJ1-6. Germline values: CDR1 LGHDT, CDR2 YNNKEL (reference sequence). This CDR3 spans 16 amino acids.

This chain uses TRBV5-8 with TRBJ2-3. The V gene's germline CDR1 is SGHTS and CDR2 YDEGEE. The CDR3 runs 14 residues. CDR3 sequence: CASSLLTVTDTQYF. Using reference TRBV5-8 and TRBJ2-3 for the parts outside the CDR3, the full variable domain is EAGVTQSPTHLIKTRGQQATLRCSPISGHTSVYWYQQALGLGLQFLLWYDEGEERNRGNFPPRFSGRQFPNYSSELNVNALELEDSALYLCASSLLTVTDTQYFGPGTRLTVL.

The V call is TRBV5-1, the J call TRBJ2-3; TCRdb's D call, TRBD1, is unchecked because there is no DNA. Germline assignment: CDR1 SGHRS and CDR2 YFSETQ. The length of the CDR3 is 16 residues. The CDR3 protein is CASSLAPGRNTDTQYF.

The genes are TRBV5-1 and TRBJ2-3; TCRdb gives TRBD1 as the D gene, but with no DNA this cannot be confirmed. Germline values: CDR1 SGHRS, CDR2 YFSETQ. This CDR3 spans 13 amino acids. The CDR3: CATRLGPKETQYF.

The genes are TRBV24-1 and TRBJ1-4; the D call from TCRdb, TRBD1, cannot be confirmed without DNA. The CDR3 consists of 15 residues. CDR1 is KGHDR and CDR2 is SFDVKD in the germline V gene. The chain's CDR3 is CATSDSGFGGEKLFF.

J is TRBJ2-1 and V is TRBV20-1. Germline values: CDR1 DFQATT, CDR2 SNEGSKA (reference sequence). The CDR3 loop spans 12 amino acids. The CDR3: CSAREIGNEQFF.

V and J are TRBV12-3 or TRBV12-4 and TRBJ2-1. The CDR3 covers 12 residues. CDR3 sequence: CASSLYGNEQFF.

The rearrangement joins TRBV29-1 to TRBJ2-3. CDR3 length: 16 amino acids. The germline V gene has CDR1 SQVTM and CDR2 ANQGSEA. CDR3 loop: CSVKGKMMGSTDTQYF.

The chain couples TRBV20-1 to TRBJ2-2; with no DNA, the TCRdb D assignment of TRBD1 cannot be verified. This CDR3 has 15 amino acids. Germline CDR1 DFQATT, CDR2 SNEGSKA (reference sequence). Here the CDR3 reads CSARAAARDRGELFF.

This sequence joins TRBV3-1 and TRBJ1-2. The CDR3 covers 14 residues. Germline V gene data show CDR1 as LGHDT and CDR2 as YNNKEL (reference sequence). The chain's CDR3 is CASRIPGIEDGYTF.

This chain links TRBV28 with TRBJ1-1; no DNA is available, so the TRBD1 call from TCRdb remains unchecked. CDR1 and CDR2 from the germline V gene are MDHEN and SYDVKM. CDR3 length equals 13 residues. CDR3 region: CASIVRGNTEAFF.

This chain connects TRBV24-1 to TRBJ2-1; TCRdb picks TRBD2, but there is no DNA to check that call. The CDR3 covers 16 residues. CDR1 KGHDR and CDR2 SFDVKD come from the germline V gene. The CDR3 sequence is CATSESSSGSRIEQFF.

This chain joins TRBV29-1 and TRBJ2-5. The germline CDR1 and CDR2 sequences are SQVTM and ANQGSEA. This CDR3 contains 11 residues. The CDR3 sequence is CSVSDTETQYF.

The CDR3 sequence: CASRQGYLNTEAFF. V gene TRBV19 combines with J gene TRBJ1-1; absent DNA, TCRdb's TRBD1 call cannot be checked. This CDR3 is 14 amino acids long. CDR1 and CDR2 from the germline V gene are LNHDA and SQIVND (reference sequence).

The CDR3 protein is CASSPNTPNTEAFF. The chain is built from TRBV5-1 and TRBJ1-1. CDR1 SGHRS and CDR2 YFSETQ come from the germline V gene. The CDR3 loop spans 14 amino acids.

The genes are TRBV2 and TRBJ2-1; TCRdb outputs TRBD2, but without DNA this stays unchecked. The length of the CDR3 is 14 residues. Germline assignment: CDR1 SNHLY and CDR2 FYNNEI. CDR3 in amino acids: CASRSGRRLDEQFF.

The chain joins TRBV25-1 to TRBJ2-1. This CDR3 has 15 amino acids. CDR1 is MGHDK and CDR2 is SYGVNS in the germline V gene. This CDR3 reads CASSEGSYSYNEQFF.

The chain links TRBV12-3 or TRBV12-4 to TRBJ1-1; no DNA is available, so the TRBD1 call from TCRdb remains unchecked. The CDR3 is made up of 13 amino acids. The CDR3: CASSVRGGTEAFF.

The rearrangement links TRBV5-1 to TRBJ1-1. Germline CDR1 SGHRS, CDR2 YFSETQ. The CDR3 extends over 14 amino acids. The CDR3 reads CASRRDELNTEAFF.

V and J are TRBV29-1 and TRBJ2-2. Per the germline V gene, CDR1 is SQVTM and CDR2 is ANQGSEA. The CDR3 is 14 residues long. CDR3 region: CSVEGETNTGELFF.

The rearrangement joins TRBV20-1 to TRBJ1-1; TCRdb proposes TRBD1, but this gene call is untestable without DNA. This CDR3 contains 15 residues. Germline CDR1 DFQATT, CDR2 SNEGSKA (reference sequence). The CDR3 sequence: CSARDSGTSGTEAFF.

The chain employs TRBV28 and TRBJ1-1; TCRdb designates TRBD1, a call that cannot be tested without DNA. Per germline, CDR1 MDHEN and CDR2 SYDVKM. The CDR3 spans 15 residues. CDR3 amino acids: CASSTPWAGLAEAFF.